This record covers a single T cell receptor beta chain. The source of the sample is a study of blood T cell repertoires in COVID-19. As for the study in general: Whether acute or convalescent, the COVID-19 samples came from the United States, Italy and Spain.

Each recovered donor of Cohort 3 presented with two negative PCRs, clearance, or symptom resolution. Study processing details: Amplification of reference gene primers was used by the study to estimate nucleated cell counts. Method: immunoSEQ multiplex PCR; TCRdb's copy keeps in-frame clones and lacks some. Clone size and the V and J calls come from that table; the DNA yielded D and trimming. The data hold some 340,000 clones, with roughly 80% observed a single time. V was pared by 7 bases and J by 1 base, with 13 bases of the junction left unmatched. This CDR3 region has 18 residues. Looked up from germline, CDR1 is SNHLY and CDR2 is FYNNEI.

This rearrangement joins TRBV2 to TRBJ2-2, with TRBD1 matching 9 bases. Material: PBMCs or T cells enriched from blood (not recorded which). This TCR derives from a woman between 50 and 59 years old who had recovered from COVID-19. The CDR3 coding sequence is TGTGCCAGCACTTTAAGGGGACAGGGTTTAGTGAACACCGGGGAGCTGTTTTTT. This sequence encodes CASTLRGQGLVNTGELFF.